The T cell receptor (beta chain) under discussion was sequenced for a study of radiation and T cells in renal cell carcinoma. Study as a whole: Nephrectomy followed 15 Gy stereotactic body radiation by 4 weeks.

Indicated time point: baseline pretreatment blood. As for treatment: 15 Gy SBRT to primary tumor, nephrectomy 4 weeks later. After SBRT, blood was collected at 2 and 4 weeks, plus baseline. Clear cell pathology was present in this patient's renal cell carcinoma. The repertoire was sequenced with immunoSEQ multiplex PCR; TCRdb's copy has only in-frame clones and lacks some. The repertoire holds roughly 130,000 clones, with roughly 88% as singletons. The CDR3 sequence is 13 residues long. CDR1 MNHNS and CDR2 SASEGT come from the germline V gene. Trimming took 8 bases from V and 1 from J, leaving 11 bases between them.

This sequence was found in a woman between 50 and 59 years old with renal cell carcinoma. The sample in question was blood, obtained from a patient whose treatment included radiotherapy and nephrectomy. The chain combines TRBV6-1 with TRBJ1-1, with D possibly being TRBD1 (6 bases). The CDR3 region is CASSRTENTEAFF. The CDR3 nucleotides are TGTGCCAGCTCAAGGACAGAGAACACTGAAGCTTTCTTT.